The 26 T cell receptor beta chains given below trace back to one sample, sequenced in a study of neurological immune-mediated disorders (dated by TCRdb to about 2019). This specimen's time point label, per the study, means: longitudinal time-point 2. Libraries were made using 5' RACE. Instrument used: Illumina HiSeq 2500. TCRdb trimmed public reads at Q25 via fastp, called clones via MiXCR and kept in-frame beta chains. Rows with a matching CDR3 protein are joined into one entry that keeps the most common DNA and genes. The sample yields roughly 34,000 distinct CDR3 sequences; about an eighth were counted once. Jointly, the top ten make up less than 2.5% of the sample. Sequenced input: PBMCs. Receptor source: a woman aged 40 to 50 in good health.

V is TRBV5-1 and J is TRBJ2-1; 13 positions agree with TRBD2. The CDR3 contains 15 residues. The junction had 6 bases not matched to a gene; V was cut back by 4 bases and J by 8 bases. CDR1 SGHRS and CDR2 YFSETQ come from the germline V gene. The CDR3: CASSLTSGRADEQFF. The CDR3 region has the DNA TGCGCCAGCAGCCTTACTAGCGGGAGGGCCGATGAGCAGTTCTTC.

The V gene is TRBV6-1, the J gene TRBJ2-3; the match to TRBD1 covers 7 bases. This CDR3 is 13 amino acids long. V shed 6 bases, J shed 2 bases, and the junction held 2 bases outside the gene matches. Germline lookup yields CDR1 MNHNS and CDR2 SASEGT. The CDR3 protein is CASRDRSTDTQYF. CDR3 coding DNA: TGTGCCAGCAGGGACAGGTCCACAGATACGCAGTATTTT.

This clonotype came up many times. This rearrangement joins TRBV7-3 to TRBJ2-2; the match to TRBD2 covers 7 bases. The CDR3 has 15 residues. Germline-derived CDR1 and CDR2 are SGHTA and FQGTGA. The junction had 8 bases not matched to a gene; V was cut back by 4 bases and J by 6 bases. This CDR3 is CASSSRDYVSGELFF. The DNA for the CDR3 is TGTGCCAGCAGCTCCCGGGACTATGTATCCGGGGAGCTGTTTTTT.

This clonotype has ten or more counts. V is TRBV5-1 and J is TRBJ2-7; 11 bases agree with TRBD1. This CDR3 comprises 14 residues. J gave up 4 bases and V 2 bases, and 2 bases lay outside the gene matches. CDR1 and CDR2 from the germline V gene are SGHRS and YFSETQ. CDR3: CASSFGTGGYEQYF. The DNA of the CDR3 is TGCGCCAGCAGCTTTGGGACAGGGGGGTACGAGCAGTACTTC.

This clonotype was recorded at least ten times. J is TRBJ2-2 and V is TRBV29-1; the D is unclear. Trimming removed 3 bases at V and 2 bases at J, with 10 bases between. Looked up from germline, CDR1 is SQVTM and CDR2 is ANQGSEA. The CDR3 is made up of 14 amino acids. The CDR3 DNA reads TGCAGCGTTGATAATCAGGTCAACACCGGGGAGCTGTTTTTT. It is translated as CSVDNQVNTGELFF.

This clonotype was seen repeatedly, ten times or more. The chain has TRBV12-3 or TRBV12-4 and TRBJ2-1, with 10 bases fitting TRBD2. Trimming removed 10 bases from V and 4 bases from J; junction bases left unmatched: 7. The CDR3 covers 14 residues. The CDR3 DNA is TGTGCCATTAGCGGGAGGTCCCTTTACAATGAGCAGTTCTTC. Translating gives CAISGRSLYNEQFF.

This clonotype has ten or more counts. The chain carries TRBV11-2 and TRBJ2-4; 15 nucleotides agree with TRBD2. This CDR3 is built from 16 residues. V shed 5 bases and J 5 bases; nucleotides not matched to a gene: 4. Germline loops: CDR1 SGHAT, CDR2 FQNNGV. CDR3 sequence (DNA): TGTGCCAGCAGCCGGACTAGCGGGGGGGCCCAAAACATTCAGTACTTC. Amino acid sequence: CASSRTSGGAQNIQYF.

This clonotype was counted at least ten times. The chain is built from TRBV5-1 and TRBJ1-2, with TRBD1 as a possible D gene (5 bases). V dropped 4 bases and J dropped 6 bases, with 16 bases sitting between them. Looked up from germline, CDR1 is SGHRS and CDR2 is YFSETQ. CDR3 size: 14 residues. The CDR3 nucleotides are TGCGCCAGCAGCAGGAGTGTCGTACAGGATGGCTACACCTTC. Translation gives CASSRSVVQDGYTF. The full variable domain, its missing parts supplied by reference TRBV5-1 and TRBJ1-2, is KAGVTQTPRYLIKTRGQQVTLSCSPISGHRSVSWYQQTPGQGLQFLFEYFSETQRNKGNFPGRFSGRQFSNSRSEMNVSTLELGDSALYLCASSRSVVQDGYTFGSGTRLTVV.

At least ten counts were recorded for this clonotype. The CDR3 sequence is CASSSTWVVNEQFF. Written as DNA, the CDR3 is TGCGCCAGCAGCTCCACCTGGGTTGTTAATGAGCAGTTCTTC. The chain is built from TRBV5-1 and TRBJ2-1; D not certain. Germline V lookup: CDR1 SGHRS, CDR2 YFSETQ. The CDR3 has 14 amino acids. V was trimmed by 3 bases and J by 7 bases, leaving 14 bases between them.

There are many counts of this clonotype. The rearrangement joins TRBV6-2 or TRBV6-3 to TRBJ2-3, with TRBD2 matching over 9 bases. CDR1 MNHEY and CDR2 SVGEGT come from the germline V gene. Trimming at V came to 5 bases and at J to 3 bases, leaving 9 bases not matched to a gene. The CDR3 spans 16 residues. CDR3 coding DNA: TGTGCCAGCAGTGAAATCGCGGGGGGGCCTACAGATACGCAGTATTTT. Translation: CASSEIAGGPTDTQYF.

In regard to this clonotype: A much larger clone is a single base away; this may be a read error. The V gene is TRBV27, the J gene TRBJ1-1, with no clear D. The CDR3 has 13 amino acids. V was shortened by 0 bases and J by 11 bases, with 13 bases between the two germline ends. CDR1 and CDR2 (germline): MNHEY, SMNVEV (reference sequence). The CDR3 protein is CASSLSILEDAFF. The CDR3 DNA reads as TGTGCCAGCAGTTTATCAATTCTTGAAGACGCTTTCTTT.

This clonotype was counted at least ten times. CDR3 sequence reads: CASSQLAGVEDTQYF. The CDR3 DNA reads TGTGCCAGCAGTCAACTAGCGGGAGTGGAAGATACGCAGTATTTT. This rearrangement joins TRBV6-2 or TRBV6-3 to TRBJ2-3; 11 positions match TRBD2. J lost 5 bases, V lost 5 bases, and 6 bases had no gene match. This CDR3 spans 15 amino acids. Germline V lookup: CDR1 MNHEY, CDR2 SVGEGT.

This clonotype was seen many times. The V and J genes are TRBV29-1 and TRBJ2-5, with 13 bases matching TRBD2. CDR3 length: 16 amino acids. CDR1 is SQVTM, CDR2 ANQGSEA, per germline. Unmatched junction bases numbered 12, after V lost 6 bases and J lost 5 bases. In DNA form, the CDR3 reads TGCAGCGTCGTTAAGGGGACTAGCGGGACCGGGGAGACCCAGTACTTC. Protein: CSVVKGTSGTGETQYF.

In its sample, this clonotype is medium-sized (0.01 to 0.1%). J is TRBJ2-5 and V is TRBV7-2, with TRBD2 as a possible D gene (6 bases). CDR3 length equals 15 residues. Trimming pared 5 bases from V and 1 base from J, leaving 14 bases between. Germline CDR1 SGHTA, CDR2 FQGNSA. CDR3 nucleotide sequence: TGTGCCAGCAGCCCCCAAAGGACTATCCAAGAGACCCAGTACTTC. It encodes CASSPQRTIQETQYF. The entire variable domain, with the rest obtained from reference TRBV7-2 and TRBJ2-5, is as follows: GAGVSQSPSNKVTEKGKDVELRCDPISGHTALYWYRQSLGQGLEFLIYFQGNSAPDKSGLPSDRFSAERTGGSVSTLTIQRTQQEDSAVYLCASSPQRTIQETQYFGPGTRLLVL.

This clonotype is labeled as medium-sized (0.01 to 0.1%). This sequence joins TRBV5-1 and TRBJ2-7, with TRBD1 matching 7 bases. The CDR3 spans 13 residues. The V gene's germline CDR1 is SGHRS and CDR2 YFSETQ. V was pared by 2 bases and J by 6 bases, with 5 bases of the junction left unmatched. The CDR3 loop reads CASSFLQGTEQYF. The CDR3 coding sequence is TGCGCCAGCAGCTTCCTACAGGGGACCGAGCAGTACTTC.

This clonotype was detected ten times or more. The chain combines TRBV4-3 with TRBJ2-3; 10 positions agree with TRBD1. Trimming cost V 2 bases and J 3 bases; bases outside gene matches: 2. In germline, CDR1 is LGHNA, CDR2 YSLEER. The length of the CDR3 is 15 residues. For the CDR3, the DNA is TGCGCCAGCAGCCAATGGACAGGGGGGACAGATACGCAGTATTTT. Translation: CASSQWTGGTDTQYF.

As for this clonotype: A much larger clone sits a single nucleotide away, making a read error possible. The J gene is TRBJ1-5, the V gene TRBV2; D is perhaps TRBD1 (6 bases). The CDR3 spans 16 residues. Per the germline V gene, CDR1 is SNHLY and CDR2 is FYNNEI. CDR3 DNA sequence: TGTGCCAGCAGTTCTACAGGGTCGAATAGCAATCAGCCCCAGCAGTTT. It is translated as CASSSTGSNSNQPQQF.

This clonotype has a count of ten or more. The gene calls are TRBV7-8 and TRBJ1-5, with TRBD1 identical over 7 bases. The V and J ends lost 5 bases and 5 bases, in that order; junction bases with no gene match: 3. CDR1 is SGHVS, CDR2 FQNEAQ, per germline. The CDR3 is 13 amino acids. The CDR3 reads CASSTGTDQPQHF. DNA for the CDR3: TGTGCCAGCAGCACCGGGACAGATCAGCCCCAGCATTTT. The full variable domain, rest sourced from reference TRBV7-8 and TRBJ1-5, is GAGVSQSPRYKVAKRGQDVALRCDPISGHVSLFWYQQALGQGPEFLTYFQNEAQLDKSGLPSDRFFAERPEGSVSTLKIQRTQQEDSAVYLCASSTGTDQPQHFGDGTRLSIL.

This clonotype has a count of ten or more. V usage is TRBV12-3 or TRBV12-4 and J usage is TRBJ2-1, with D possibly TRBD1 on 6 matching bases. V gave up 8 bases and J gave up 6 bases, with 20 bases separating them. This CDR3 comprises 15 residues. CDR3 in amino acids: CASGLGRDIPNEQFF. CDR3 bases: TGTGCCAGCGGCCTTGGCCGGGACATCCCCAATGAGCAGTTCTTC.

This clonotype was recorded at least ten times. The chain uses TRBV10-3 and TRBJ1-3, with TRBD1 identical over 7 bases. J was trimmed by 5 bases and V by 2 bases; bases with no gene match: 3. CDR3 size: 14 residues. In germline, CDR1 is ENHRY, CDR2 SYGVKD. The CDR3 bases are TGTGCCATCAGTGAGACGGGACAGAGAAACACCATATATTTT. Encoded protein: CAISETGQRNTIYF.

In the case of this clonotype: A much larger clone differs from this one at a single base, so this may be a read error. The CDR3 nucleotides are TGTGCCAGCAGCCAAGCGAGCCAGCAGTACTTC. It translates to CASSQASQQYF. The V call is TRBV3-1, the J call TRBJ2-7; unclear D gene. From germline, CDR1 is LGHDT and CDR2 YNNKEL (reference sequence). Trimming left V 1 base short and J 8 bases short, with 6 bases between. The CDR3 runs to 11 residues.

In this sample, this clonotype turned up many times. The chain couples TRBV5-6 to TRBJ1-2, with D hard to call. The CDR3 consists of 15 residues. Per germline, CDR1 SGHDT and CDR2 YYEEEE. V was cut by 4 bases and J by 4 bases, with 17 bases left in between. As DNA, the CDR3 is TGTGCCAGCAGCGGTCGGTCAGTAGACTTCTATGGCTACACCTTC. It is translated as CASSGRSVDFYGYTF.

The chain carries TRBV11-1 and TRBJ2-1; 9 bases match TRBD2. Unmatched junction bases numbered 8, after V lost 4 bases and J lost 1 base. Germline V CDR1 and CDR2: SGHAT, FQDESV (reference sequence). CDR3 length: 17 amino acids. This chain's CDR3 is CASSSGGRGGSYNEQFF. CDR3 nucleotide sequence: TGTGCCAGCAGCTCCGGTGGGCGGGGGGGTTCCTACAATGAGCAGTTCTTC.

In its sample, this clonotype was seen many times. The chain is built from TRBV7-3 and TRBJ2-1; the D gene is possibly TRBD2 (6 bases). From germline, CDR1 is SGHTA and CDR2 FQGTGA. Trimming took 5 bases from V and 7 from J, leaving 12 bases between them. The length of the CDR3 is 13 residues. Written as DNA, the CDR3 is TGTGCCAGCAGCGCCGCGGGGTGGAATGAGCAGTTCTTC. It is translated as CASSAAGWNEQFF. The full variable domain, rest sourced from reference TRBV7-3 and TRBJ2-1, is GAGVSQTPSNKVTEKGKYVELRCDPISGHTALYWYRQSLGQGPEFLIYFQGTGAADDSGLPNDRFFAVRPEGSVSTLKIQRTERGDSAVYLCASSAAGWNEQFFGPGTRLTVL.

A remark on this clonotype: Just one base apart from a much larger clone, this may be a read error. The genes are TRBV29-1 and TRBJ2-7; D gene unclear. Deletions cut 4 bases from V and 0 bases from J, with 10 bases between. The germline gives CDR1 SQVTM, CDR2 ANQGSEA. CDR3 length: 13 residues. This chain's CDR3 is CSVVGYNSYEQYF. The DNA of the CDR3 is TGCAGCGTTGTAGGGTATAACTCCTACGAGCAGTACTTC.

Many counts were recorded for this clonotype. CDR3 nucleotides: TGTGCCAGCAGCTACCTTGGAAACACCATATATTTT. Translated: CASSYLGNTIYF. The chain couples TRBV7-9 to TRBJ1-3; D call uncertain. Germline-derived CDR1 and CDR2 are SEHNR and FQNEAQ (reference sequence). V lost 4 bases and J 3 bases, leaving 4 bases between the germline ends. This CDR3 has 12 residues.